This T cell receptor beta chain was documented in a study of T cells after somatic rescue of genetic block. Germline values: CDR1 SGHNT, CDR2 YYREEE (reference sequence). Trimming took 5 bases from V and 7 from J; bases not matched to a gene: 9. The CDR3 runs to 15 residues. Libraries were prepared by immunoSEQ multiplex PCR; TCRdb keeps only in-frame clonotypes and omits some of them. The data hold about 70,000 clones, with around 92% observed a single time. The chain employs TRBV5-4 and TRBJ1-6; 7 bases match TRBD1. This receptor was identified in a man aged 35 to 55. Sequencing input: peripheral blood mononuclear cells (PBMCs). This CDR3 reads CASRASGGENSPLHF. The CDR3 DNA sequence: TGTGCCAGCAGGGCCTCAGGGGGAGAAAATTCACCCCTCCACTTT.